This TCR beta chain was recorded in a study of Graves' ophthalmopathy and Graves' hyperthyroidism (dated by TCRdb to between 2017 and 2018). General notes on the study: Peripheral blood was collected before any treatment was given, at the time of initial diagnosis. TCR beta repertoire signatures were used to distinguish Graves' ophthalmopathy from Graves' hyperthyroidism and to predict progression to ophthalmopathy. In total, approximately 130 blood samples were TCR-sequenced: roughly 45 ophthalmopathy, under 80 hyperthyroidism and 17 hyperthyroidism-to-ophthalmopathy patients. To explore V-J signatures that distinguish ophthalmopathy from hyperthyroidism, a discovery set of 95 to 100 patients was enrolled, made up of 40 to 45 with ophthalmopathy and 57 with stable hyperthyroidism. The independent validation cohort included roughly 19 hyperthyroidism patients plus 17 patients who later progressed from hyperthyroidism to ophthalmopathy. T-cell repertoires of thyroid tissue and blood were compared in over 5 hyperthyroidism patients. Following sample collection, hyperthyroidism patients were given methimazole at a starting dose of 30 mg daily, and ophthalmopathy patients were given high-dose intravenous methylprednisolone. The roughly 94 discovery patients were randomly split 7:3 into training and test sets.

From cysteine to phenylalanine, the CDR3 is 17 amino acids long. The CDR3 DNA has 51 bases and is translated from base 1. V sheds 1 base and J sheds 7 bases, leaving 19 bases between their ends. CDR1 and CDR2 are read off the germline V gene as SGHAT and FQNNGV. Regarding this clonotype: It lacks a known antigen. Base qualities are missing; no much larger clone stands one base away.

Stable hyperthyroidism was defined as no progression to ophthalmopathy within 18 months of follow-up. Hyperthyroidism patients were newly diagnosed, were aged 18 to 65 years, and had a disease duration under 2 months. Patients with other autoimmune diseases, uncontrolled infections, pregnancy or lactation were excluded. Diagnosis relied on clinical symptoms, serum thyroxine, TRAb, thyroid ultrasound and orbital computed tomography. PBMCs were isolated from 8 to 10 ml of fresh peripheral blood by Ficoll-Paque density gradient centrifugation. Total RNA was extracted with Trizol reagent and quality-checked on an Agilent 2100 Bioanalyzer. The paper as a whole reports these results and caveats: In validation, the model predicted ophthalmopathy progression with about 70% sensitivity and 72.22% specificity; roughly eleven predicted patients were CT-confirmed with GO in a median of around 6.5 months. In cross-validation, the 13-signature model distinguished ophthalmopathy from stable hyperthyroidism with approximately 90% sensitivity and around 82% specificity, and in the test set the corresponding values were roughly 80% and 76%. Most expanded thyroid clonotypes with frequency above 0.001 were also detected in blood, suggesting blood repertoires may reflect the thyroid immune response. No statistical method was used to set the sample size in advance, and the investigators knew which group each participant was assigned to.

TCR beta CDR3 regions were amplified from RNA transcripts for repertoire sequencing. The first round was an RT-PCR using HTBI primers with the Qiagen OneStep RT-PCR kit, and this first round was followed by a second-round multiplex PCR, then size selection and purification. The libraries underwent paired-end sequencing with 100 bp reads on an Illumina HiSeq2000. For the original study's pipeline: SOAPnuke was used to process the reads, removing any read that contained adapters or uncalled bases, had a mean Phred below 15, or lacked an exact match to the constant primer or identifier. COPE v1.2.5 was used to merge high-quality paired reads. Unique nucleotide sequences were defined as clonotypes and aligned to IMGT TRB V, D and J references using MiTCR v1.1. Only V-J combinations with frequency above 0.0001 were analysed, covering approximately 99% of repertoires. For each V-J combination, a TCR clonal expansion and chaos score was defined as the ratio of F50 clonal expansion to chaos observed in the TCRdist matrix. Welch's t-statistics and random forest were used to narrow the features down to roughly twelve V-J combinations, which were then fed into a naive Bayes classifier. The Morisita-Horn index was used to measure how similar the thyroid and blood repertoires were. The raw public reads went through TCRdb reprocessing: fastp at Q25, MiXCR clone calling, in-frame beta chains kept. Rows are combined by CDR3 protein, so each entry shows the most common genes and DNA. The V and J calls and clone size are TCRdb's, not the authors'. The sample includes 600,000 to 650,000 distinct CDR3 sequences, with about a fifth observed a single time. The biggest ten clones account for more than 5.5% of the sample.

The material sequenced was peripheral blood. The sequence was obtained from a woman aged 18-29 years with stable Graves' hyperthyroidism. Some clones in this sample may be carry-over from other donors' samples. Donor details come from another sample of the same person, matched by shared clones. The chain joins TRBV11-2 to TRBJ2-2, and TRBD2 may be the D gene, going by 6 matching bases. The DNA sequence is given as TGTGCCAGCAGCTTAGGGGCGGGACCCCGAGCCGGCGGGGAGCTGTTTTTT. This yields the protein CASSLGAGPRAGGELFF.